A single T cell receptor (beta chain) is shown here with its context. These data come from a study of blood T cell repertoires in COVID-19. At the level of the study: COVID-19 samples collected from the United States, Italy and Spain covered acute and convalescent phases.

The table came from immunoSEQ multiplex PCR; TCRdb's copy has only in-frame clones and leaves some out. The repertoire holds about 170,000 clones, with roughly 81% as singletons. This CDR3 comprises 14 residues. V was pared by 4 bases and J by 2 bases, with 12 bases between. Germline-derived CDR1 and CDR2 are SGDLS and YYNGEE. The source is a man aged 40-49 years who had recovered from COVID-19. Sequencing used peripheral blood. V and J are TRBV9 and TRBJ2-5; TRBD1 is a possible D gene (5 bases). For the CDR3, the DNA is TGTGCCAGCAGCAGAAGACAGATACAAGAGACCCAGTACTTC. Its translation is CASSRRQIQETQYF.